The clone carrying this T cell receptor beta chain was seen repeatedly, ten times or more. Antigen specificity is unknown. The lymph nodes were axillary draining lymph nodes from breast cancer patients. This sample was taken from a study of breast tumors, draining lymph nodes, adjacent tissues. After removal of 5 bases from V and 7 bases from J, the junction contained 7 bases not matched to a gene. Germline CDR1 and CDR2: SGHTA and FQGTGA. The CDR3 contains 16 residues. TCRdb passed the multiplex PCR reads through MiXCR, listing each CDR3 protein once. In the table there are 200,000 to 250,000 distinct CDR3 sequences, 32% of which are singletons. Study-wide results and caveats: Tumor repertoires ranked between lymph nodes and nontumor tissue in diversity, with V and J gene preferences. That most tumor T cells come from lymph nodes remained unproven. The data were judged consistent with most tumor T cells coming from lymph node and expanding in tumor.

This chain links TRBV7-3 with TRBJ2-1; 14 bases are shared with TRBD2. The sequenced sample was axillary lymph node tissue. The receptor was derived from a female donor with breast cancer. Some clones in this sample may be carry-over from other donors' samples. CDR3 region: CASSAMTSGRVNEQFF. Written as DNA, the CDR3 is TGTGCCAGCAGCGCCATGACTAGCGGGAGGGTAAATGAGCAGTTCTTC.